Here is one T cell receptor (beta chain) with its context. Produced via immunoSEQ multiplex PCR; TCRdb's table is partial and in-frame only. The sample consists of approximately 180,000 clones, approximately 73% of them appearing once. This specimen belongs to a study of blood T cell repertoires in COVID-19. Germline V gene lookup returns CDR1 SGHRS and CDR2 YFSETQ. This CDR3 has 15 residues. Deletions cut 4 bases from V and 7 bases from J, with 18 bases between. The sequence was obtained from a woman between 45 and 60 years old with acute COVID-19. The chain links TRBV5-1 to TRBJ1-5; possibly TRBD1 for D (6 bases). The specimen was PBMCs or T cells enriched from blood (not recorded which). CDR3 bases: TGCGCCAGCAGCCCAGAGGACAGCCTTGGACAGCCCCAGCATTTT. Translated: CASSPEDSLGQPQHF. The whole variable domain, remainder taken from reference TRBV5-1 and TRBJ1-5, is KAGVTQTPRYLIKTRGQQVTLSCSPISGHRSVSWYQQTPGQGLQFLFEYFSETQRNKGNFPGRFSGRQFSNSRSEMNVSTLELGDSALYLCASSPEDSLGQPQHFGDGTRLSIL.